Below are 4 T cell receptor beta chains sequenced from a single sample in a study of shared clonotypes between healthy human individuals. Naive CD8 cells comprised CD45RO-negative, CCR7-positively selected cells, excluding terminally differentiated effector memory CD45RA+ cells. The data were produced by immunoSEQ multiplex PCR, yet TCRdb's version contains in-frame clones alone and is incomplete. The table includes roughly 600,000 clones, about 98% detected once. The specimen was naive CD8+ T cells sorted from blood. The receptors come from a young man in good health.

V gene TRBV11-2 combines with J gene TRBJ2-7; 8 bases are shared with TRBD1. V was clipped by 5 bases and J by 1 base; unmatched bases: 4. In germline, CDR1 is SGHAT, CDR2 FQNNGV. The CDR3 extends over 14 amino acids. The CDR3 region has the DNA TGTGCCAGCAGCCCGGGACAGGCTTCCTACGAGCAGTACTTC. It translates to CASSPGQASYEQYF.

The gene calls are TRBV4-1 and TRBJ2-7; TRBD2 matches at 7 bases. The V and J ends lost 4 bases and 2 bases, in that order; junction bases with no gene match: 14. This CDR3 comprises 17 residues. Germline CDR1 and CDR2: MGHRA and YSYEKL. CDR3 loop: CASSRPLGGPTPYEQYF. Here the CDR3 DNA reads TGCGCCAGCAGCCGGCCCCTGGGAGGGCCGACCCCCTACGAGCAGTACTTC.

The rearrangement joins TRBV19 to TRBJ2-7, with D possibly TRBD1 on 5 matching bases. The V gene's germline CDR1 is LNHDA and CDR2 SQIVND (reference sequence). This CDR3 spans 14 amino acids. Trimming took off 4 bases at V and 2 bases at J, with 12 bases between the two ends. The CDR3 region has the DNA TGTGCCAGTAGTAGACAGACAATGACCTACGAGCAGTACTTC. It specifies CASSRQTMTYEQYF.

CDR3 in amino acids: CASSRDYNEQFF. DNA of the CDR3: TGTGCCAGCAGCCGCGACTACAATGAGCAGTTCTTC. The rearrangement joins TRBV5-6 to TRBJ2-1; no reliable D call. The CDR3 has 12 amino acids. V lost 4 bases, J lost 3 bases, and 5 bases lay in between. Germline lookup yields CDR1 SGHDT and CDR2 YYEEEE.